This entry lists 11 T cell receptor beta chains sequenced from one sample in a study of graft-versus-host responses after intestinal transplantation. Data came from immunoSEQ multiplex PCR; TCRdb stores just in-frame clones and leaves some out. The sample has 8,000 to 8,500 clones; roughly 92% are singletons. The sample was PBMCs, taken 11 days after intestinal transplantation. These TCRs come from a human patient who received an intestinal transplant, so some T cells may come from the graft donor.

The chain couples TRBV6-1 to TRBJ2-7; TRBD2 matches 12 bases. This CDR3 contains 15 residues. V was clipped by 6 bases and J by 3 bases; unmatched bases: 6. CDR1 MNHNS and CDR2 SASEGT come from the germline V gene. CDR3 residues: CASRVLAGGHYEQYF. Here the CDR3 DNA reads TGTGCCAGCAGGGTACTAGCGGGGGGCCACTACGAGCAGTACTTC.

V gene TRBV7-9 combines with J gene TRBJ2-3; D possibly corresponds to TRBD2 (6 bases). CDR1 is SEHNR and CDR2 is FQNEAQ in the germline V gene (reference sequence). The V and J ends lost 4 bases and 6 bases respectively, with 17 bases between them. The CDR3 is 15 amino acids. The CDR3 DNA follows: TGTGCCAGCAGCTCAATCGCGCAGACTAGTGATACGCAGTATTTT. Translating gives CASSSIAQTSDTQYF. Drawing the rest from reference TRBV7-9 and TRBJ2-3, the complete variable domain is DTGVSQNPRHKITKRGQNVTFRCDPISEHNRLYWYRQTLGQGPEFLTYFQNEAQLEKSRLLSDRFSAERPKGSFSTLEIQRTEQGDSAMYLCASSSIAQTSDTQYFGPGTRLTVL.

The chain has TRBV10-2 and TRBJ1-1, with TRBD1 identical over 7 bases. The germline CDR1 and CDR2 sequences are WSHSY and SAAADI. The CDR3 has 12 amino acids. Unmatched junction bases numbered 2, after V lost 6 bases and J lost 4 bases. CDR3 region: CASSAGGTEAFF. CDR3 in DNA: TGCGCCAGCAGCGCAGGGGGCACTGAAGCTTTCTTT.

The chain links TRBV5-8 to TRBJ1-1; D possibly corresponds to TRBD1 (6 bases). Germline loops: CDR1 SGHTS, CDR2 YDEGEE. Trimming removed 2 bases from V and 8 bases from J, with 13 bases in between. The CDR3 loop spans 13 amino acids. The DNA for the CDR3 is TGTGCCAGCAGCTTCCCAGGGGCTGGGGAAGCTTTCTTT. Translated, it gives CASSFPGAGEAFF.

The V gene is TRBV6-5, the J gene TRBJ1-1; 7 bases line up with TRBD1. The CDR3 is 14 amino acids. CDR1 MNHEY and CDR2 SVGAGI come from the germline V gene. The V segment lost 3 bases and the J segment 1 base; nucleotides outside the gene matches: 2. As DNA, the CDR3 is TGTGCCAGCAGTTATGAGGGGGCGAACACTGAAGCTTTCTTT. Translated, it gives CASSYEGANTEAFF.

This chain connects TRBV6-5 to TRBJ2-5, with 7 nucleotides matching TRBD1. The DNA end is a closer match to TRBJ2-7, so the J assignment may be wrong. Per germline, CDR1 MNHEY and CDR2 SVGAGI. The CDR3 runs 14 residues. The CDR3 spells CASSLSPTGVEQYF. In nucleotides, the CDR3 is TGTGCCAGCAGTTTATCTCCTACAGGGGTCGAGCAGTACTTC.

V gene TRBV13 combines with J gene TRBJ1-1; D is unclear. With 0 bases removed from V and 3 bases from J, the gap between germline ends came to 11 bases. CDR1 and CDR2 from the germline V gene are PRHDT and FYEKMQ (reference sequence). CDR3 length equals 15 residues. CDR3 coding DNA: TGTGCCAGCAGCTTAGGGGGCCTGATATACACTGAAGCTTTCTTT. Residues: CASSLGGLIYTEAFF.

The chain recombines TRBV12-5 with TRBJ1-1; 9 bases align to TRBD1. CDR3 size: 18 residues. V lost 1 base, J lost 4 bases, and 13 bases stayed unmatched. From germline, CDR1 is LGHNT and CDR2 FRNRAP. This CDR3 reads CASGLELGTGRAGTEAFF. DNA of the CDR3: TGTGCTAGTGGTTTGGAATTGGGGACAGGGAGAGCGGGCACTGAAGCTTTCTTT.

This clone was observed once. This chain connects TRBV4-1 to TRBJ2-1, with 7 bases that match TRBD2. The CDR3 runs 17 residues. With 1 base clipped from V and 9 bases from J, the junction kept 15 bases outside the gene matches. Per germline, CDR1 MGHRA and CDR2 YSYEKL. The CDR3 protein is CASSQGFTGGPPGEQFF. In DNA form, the CDR3 reads TGCGCCAGCAGCCAAGGTTTTACGGGAGGCCCCCCCGGTGAGCAGTTCTTC.

This clone appeared a few times. The chain joins TRBV5-4 to TRBJ2-7; D remains ambiguous. Trimming pared 7 bases from V and 3 bases from J, leaving 14 bases between. The germline V gene encodes CDR1 SGHNT and CDR2 YYREEE (reference sequence). This CDR3 comprises 13 residues. CDR3 sequence: CASSPTGFYEQYF. The CDR3 DNA is TGTGCCAGCTCTCCGACGGGTTTCTACGAGCAGTACTTC.

The chain has TRBV11-2 and TRBJ1-3; D is perhaps TRBD1 (6 bases). The CDR3 extends over 16 amino acids. CDR1 is SGHAT, CDR2 FQNNGV, per germline. The ends were cut back, 6 bases at V and 4 bases at J, with 19 bases in the middle. The CDR3 DNA is TGTGCCAGCAGTGGACCGGAACAGGGAGGGGGAAACACCATATATTTT. Its protein is CASSGPEQGGGNTIYF.